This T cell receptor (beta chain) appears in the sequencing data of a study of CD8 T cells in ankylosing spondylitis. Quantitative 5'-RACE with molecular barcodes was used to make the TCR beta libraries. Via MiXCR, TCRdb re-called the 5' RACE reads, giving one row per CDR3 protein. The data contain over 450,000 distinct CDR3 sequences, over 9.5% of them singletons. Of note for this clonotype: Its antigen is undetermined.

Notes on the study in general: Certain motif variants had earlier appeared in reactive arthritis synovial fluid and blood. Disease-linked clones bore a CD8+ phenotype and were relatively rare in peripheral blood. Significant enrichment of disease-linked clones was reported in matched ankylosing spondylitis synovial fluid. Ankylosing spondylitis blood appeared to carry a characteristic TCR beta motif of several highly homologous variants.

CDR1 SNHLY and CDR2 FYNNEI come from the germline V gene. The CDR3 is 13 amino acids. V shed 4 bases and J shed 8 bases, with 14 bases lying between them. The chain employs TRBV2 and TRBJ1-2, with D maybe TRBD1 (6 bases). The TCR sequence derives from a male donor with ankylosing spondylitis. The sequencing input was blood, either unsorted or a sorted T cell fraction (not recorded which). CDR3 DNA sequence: TGTGCCAGCAGTGGCAACAGGGTGGACGGCTACACCTTC. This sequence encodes CASSGNRVDGYTF. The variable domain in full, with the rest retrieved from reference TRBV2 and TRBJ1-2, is EPEVTQTPSHQVTQMGQEVILRCVPISNHLYFYWYRQILGQKVEFLVSFYNNEISEKSEIFDDQFSVERPDGSNFTLKIRSTKLEDSAMYFCASSGNRVDGYTFGSGTRLTVV.